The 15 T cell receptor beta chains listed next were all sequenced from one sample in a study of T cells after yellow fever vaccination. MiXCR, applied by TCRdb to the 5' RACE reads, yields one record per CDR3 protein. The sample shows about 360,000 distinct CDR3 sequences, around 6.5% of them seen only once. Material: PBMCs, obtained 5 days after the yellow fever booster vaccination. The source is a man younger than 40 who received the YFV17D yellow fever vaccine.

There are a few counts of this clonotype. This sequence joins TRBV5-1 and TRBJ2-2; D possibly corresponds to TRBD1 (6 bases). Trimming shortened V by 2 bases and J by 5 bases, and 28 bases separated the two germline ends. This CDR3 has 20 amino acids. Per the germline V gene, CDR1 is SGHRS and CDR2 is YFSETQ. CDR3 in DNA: TGCGCCAGCAGCTTAACAGGGAAACTAAGCAACAAGAATATAACCGGGGAGCTGTTTTTT. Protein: CASSLTGKLSNKNITGELFF.

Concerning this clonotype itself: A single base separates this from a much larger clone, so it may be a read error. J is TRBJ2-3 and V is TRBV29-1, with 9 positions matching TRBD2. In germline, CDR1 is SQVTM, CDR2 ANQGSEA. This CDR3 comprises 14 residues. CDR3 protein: CSGGLAGSTDMQYF. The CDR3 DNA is TGCAGCGGAGGGCTAGCGGGGAGCACAGATATGCAGTATTTT.

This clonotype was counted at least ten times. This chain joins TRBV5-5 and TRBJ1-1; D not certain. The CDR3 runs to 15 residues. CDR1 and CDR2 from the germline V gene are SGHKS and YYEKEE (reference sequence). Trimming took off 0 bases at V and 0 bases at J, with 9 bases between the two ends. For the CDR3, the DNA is TGTGCCAGCAGCTTGGCGATGGGATTGAACACTGAAGCTTTCTTT. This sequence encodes CASSLAMGLNTEAFF.

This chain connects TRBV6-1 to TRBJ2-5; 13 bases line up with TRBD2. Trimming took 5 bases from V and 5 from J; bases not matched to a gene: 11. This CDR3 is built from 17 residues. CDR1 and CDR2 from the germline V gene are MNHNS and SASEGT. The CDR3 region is CASSPRTSGRGKETQYF. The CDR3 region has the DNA TGTGCCAGCAGTCCGAGGACTAGCGGGAGAGGGAAGGAGACCCAGTACTTC.

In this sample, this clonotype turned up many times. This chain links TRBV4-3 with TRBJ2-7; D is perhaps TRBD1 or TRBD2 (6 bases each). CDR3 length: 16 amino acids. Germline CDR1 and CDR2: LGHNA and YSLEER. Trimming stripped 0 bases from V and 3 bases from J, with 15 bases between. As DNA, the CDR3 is TGCGCCAGCAGCCAAGATGGGGGGCCCCCGGGCTACGAGCAGTACTTC. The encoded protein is CASSQDGGPPGYEQYF.

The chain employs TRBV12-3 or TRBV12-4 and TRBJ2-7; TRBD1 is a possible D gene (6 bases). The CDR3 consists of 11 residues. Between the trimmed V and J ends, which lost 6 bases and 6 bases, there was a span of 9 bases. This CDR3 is CASSPGAEQYF. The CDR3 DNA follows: TGTGCCAGCAGCCCAGGGGCCGAGCAGTACTTC.

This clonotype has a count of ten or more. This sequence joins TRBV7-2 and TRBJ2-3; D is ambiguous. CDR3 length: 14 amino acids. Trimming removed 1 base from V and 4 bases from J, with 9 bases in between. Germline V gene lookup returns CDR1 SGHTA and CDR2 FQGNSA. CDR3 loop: CASSLVPYPDTQYF. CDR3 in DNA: TGTGCCAGCAGCTTAGTTCCTTATCCAGATACGCAGTATTTT.

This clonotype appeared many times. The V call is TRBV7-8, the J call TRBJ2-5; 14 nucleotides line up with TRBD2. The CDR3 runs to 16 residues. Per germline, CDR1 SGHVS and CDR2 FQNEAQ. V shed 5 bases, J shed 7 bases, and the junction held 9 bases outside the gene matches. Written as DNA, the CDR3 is TGTGCCAGCAGCGCTGGGACTAGCGGGGGTGGGTTGACCCAGTACTTC. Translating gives CASSAGTSGGGLTQYF.

In nucleotides, the CDR3 is TGTGCCAGCAGTTTTCCGGGTGGTGGAGCCAAAAACATTCAGTACTTC. It yields the protein CASSFPGGGAKNIQYF. J is TRBJ2-4 and V is TRBV28; no clear D. The CDR3 length is 16 residues. V was clipped by 3 bases and J by 0 bases, with 12 bases between them. CDR1 and CDR2 (germline): MDHEN, SYDVKM.

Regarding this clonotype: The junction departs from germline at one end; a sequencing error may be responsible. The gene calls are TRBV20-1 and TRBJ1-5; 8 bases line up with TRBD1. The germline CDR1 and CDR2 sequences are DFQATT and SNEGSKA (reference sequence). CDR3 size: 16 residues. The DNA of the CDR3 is TGCAGTGCTAGAGACCCCAGTGACAGGGGTGCTCAGCCCCCGCATTTT. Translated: CSARDPSDRGAQPPHF.

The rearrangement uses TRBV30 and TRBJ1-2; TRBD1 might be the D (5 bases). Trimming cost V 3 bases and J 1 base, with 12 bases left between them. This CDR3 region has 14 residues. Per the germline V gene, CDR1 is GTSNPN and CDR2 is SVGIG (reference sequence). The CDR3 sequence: CAWRRDPNNYGYTF. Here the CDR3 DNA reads TGTGCCTGGAGGAGGGACCCGAATAACTATGGCTACACCTTC.

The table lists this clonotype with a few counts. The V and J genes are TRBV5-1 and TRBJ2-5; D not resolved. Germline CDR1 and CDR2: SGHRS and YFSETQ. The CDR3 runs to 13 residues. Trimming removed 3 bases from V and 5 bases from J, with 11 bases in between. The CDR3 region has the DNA TGCGCCAGCAGCTCCGATCTGGGGGAGACCCAGTACTTC. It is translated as CASSSDLGETQYF. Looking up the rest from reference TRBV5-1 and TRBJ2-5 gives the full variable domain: KAGVTQTPRYLIKTRGQQVTLSCSPISGHRSVSWYQQTPGQGLQFLFEYFSETQRNKGNFPGRFSGRQFSNSRSEMNVSTLELGDSALYLCASSSDLGETQYFGPGTRLLVL.

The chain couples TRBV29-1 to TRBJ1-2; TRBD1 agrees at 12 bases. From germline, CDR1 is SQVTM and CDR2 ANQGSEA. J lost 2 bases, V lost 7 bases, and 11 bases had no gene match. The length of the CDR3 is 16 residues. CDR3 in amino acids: CSAMPGQGAGNYGYTF. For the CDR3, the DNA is TGCAGCGCAATGCCGGGACAGGGGGCTGGAAACTATGGCTACACCTTC. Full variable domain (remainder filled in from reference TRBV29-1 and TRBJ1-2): SAVISQKPSRDICQRGTSLTIQCQVDSQVTMMFWYRQQPGQSLTLIATANQGSEATYESGFVIDKFPISRPNLTFSTLTVSNMSPEDSSIYLCSAMPGQGAGNYGYTFGSGTRLTVV.

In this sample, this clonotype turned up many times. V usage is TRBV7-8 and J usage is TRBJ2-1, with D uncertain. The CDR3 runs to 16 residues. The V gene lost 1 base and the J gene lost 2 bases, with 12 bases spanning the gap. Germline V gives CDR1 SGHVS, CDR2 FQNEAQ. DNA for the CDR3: TGTGCCAGCAGCTTAGAGACGTGGGGAACCTACAATGAGCAGTTCTTC. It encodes CASSLETWGTYNEQFF.

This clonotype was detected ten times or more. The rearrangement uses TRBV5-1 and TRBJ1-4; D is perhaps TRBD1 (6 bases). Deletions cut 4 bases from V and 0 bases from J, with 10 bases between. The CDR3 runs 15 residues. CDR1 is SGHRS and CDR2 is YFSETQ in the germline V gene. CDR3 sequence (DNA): TGCGCCAGCAGCAGGGGGTTTGCAACTAATGAAAAACTGTTTTTT. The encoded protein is CASSRGFATNEKLFF.